Listed here are 3 T cell receptor beta chains from one sample, sequenced in a study of shared clonotypes between healthy human individuals. Sequencing was performed with immunoSEQ multiplex PCR; in TCRdb, only in-frame clones are kept and a portion is missing. Of over a million clones listed, 95% to 97% are singletons. Material for sequencing was naive CD4+ T cells sorted from blood. Subset denoted: CD45RA+ positively selected. The receptors derive from a man younger than 45 in good health.

The J gene is TRBJ2-5, the V gene TRBV9; D unclear. The CDR3 is 15 residues long. Per the germline V gene, CDR1 is SGDLS and CDR2 is YYNGEE. Trimming cost V 3 bases and J 2 bases, with 14 bases left between them. CDR3 sequence reads: CASSAKVGTQETQYF. The CDR3 DNA follows: TGTGCCAGCAGCGCAAAAGTGGGAACTCAAGAGACCCAGTACTTC.

V gene TRBV28 combines with J gene TRBJ2-3; the match to TRBD1 covers 8 bases. The germline V gene encodes CDR1 MDHEN and CDR2 SYDVKM. J gave up 10 bases and V 4 bases, and 19 bases lay outside the gene matches. The CDR3 contains 17 residues. The CDR3 region is CASSSTRLADPQGAQYF. The CDR3 DNA follows: TGTGCCAGCAGTTCCACCAGATTAGCGGATCCACAGGGGGCGCAGTATTTT.

This chain links TRBV5-1 with TRBJ2-7; 7 positions agree with TRBD1. Trimming took 4 bases from V and 2 from J; bases not matched to a gene: 9. Germline V gives CDR1 SGHRS, CDR2 YFSETQ. This CDR3 contains 15 residues. The CDR3 region has the DNA TGCGCCAGCAGCCGGGGACAGCCCTTAACCTACGAGCAGTACTTC. Amino acid sequence: CASSRGQPLTYEQYF.